The present T cell receptor (beta chain) was sequenced within a study of cytomegalovirus exposure and HLA in healthy donors. About the study: The approximately 690 first-cohort repertoires and the 110 or so validation repertoires shared the same platform, a later analysis reported.

The germline V gene encodes CDR1 SQVTM and CDR2 ANQGSEA. The CDR3 has 16 residues. Losses at the gene ends were 7 bases for V and 1 base for J; bases not matched to a gene: 15. As regards this clone: Its specificity is unknown.

Assay: immunoSEQ multiplex PCR; the TCRdb copy retains only in-frame clones and omits some. Of 150,000 to 200,000 clones listed, less than 85% were seen once; the top ten hold more than 15%. Study results and caveats: According to the study, roughly 160 TCR beta chains were cytomegalovirus-associated.

Specimen: PBMCs. This clonotype was sampled from a man aged 18 to 29 in good health and CMV-seropositive. The chain joins TRBV29-1 to TRBJ1-1; 7 bases line up with TRBD1. The CDR3, as DNA: TGCAGCGCAATCTTACAGGGGTATGGAACGAACACTGAAGCTTTCTTT. This encodes CSAILQGYGTNTEAFF.